The text below deals with one T cell receptor beta chain. As yet, its antigen is unknown. Germline CDR1 SGHRS, CDR2 YFSETQ. Trimming removed 5 bases from V and 1 base from J; junction bases left unmatched: 3. The CDR3 sequence is 13 residues long. As to time point: newly diagnosed GD, antithyroid drugs for less than 3 months. PBMCs provided the RNA from which the TCR library was made. iRepertoire HTBI primers and Arm-PCR of CDR3 regions built TCR beta libraries. TCRdb re-derived calls from the multiplex PCR reads in MiXCR, one entry per CDR3 protein. This sample has approximately 300,000 distinct CDR3 sequences, with roughly 18% found just once. These data are taken from a study of regulatory T cells in long-lasting Graves disease. Study background: Prior antithyroid drug treatment in newly diagnosed Graves' patients lasted under 3 months. Study results and limitations: Researchers reported studying only peripheral blood, not thyroid tissue. Persistent disease exhibited a predilection for TRBV28, TRBJ1-2 and TRBJ2-5.

The rearrangement links TRBV5-1 to TRBJ2-7; the match to TRBD1 covers 7 bases. The sample was peripheral blood mononuclear cells (PBMCs), taken at new diagnosis, from a patient treated with antithyroid drugs. The receptor's source is a female donor with Graves disease. Written as DNA, the CDR3 is TGCGCCAGCAGAACAGGGGTTTCCTACGAGCAGTACTTC. Protein product: CASRTGVSYEQYF.